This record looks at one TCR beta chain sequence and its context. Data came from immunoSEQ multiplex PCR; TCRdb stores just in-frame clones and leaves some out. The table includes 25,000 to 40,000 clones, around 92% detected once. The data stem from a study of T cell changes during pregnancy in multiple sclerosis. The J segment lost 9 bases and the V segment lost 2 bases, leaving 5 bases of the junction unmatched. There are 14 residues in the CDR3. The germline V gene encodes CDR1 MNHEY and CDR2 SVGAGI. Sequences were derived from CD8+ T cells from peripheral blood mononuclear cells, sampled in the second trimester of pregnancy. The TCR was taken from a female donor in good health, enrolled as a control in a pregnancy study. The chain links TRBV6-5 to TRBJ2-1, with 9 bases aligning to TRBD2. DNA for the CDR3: TGTGCCAGCAGTTACGGCGGGGGGGCAGCTGAGCAGTTCTTC. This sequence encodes CASSYGGGAAEQFF.